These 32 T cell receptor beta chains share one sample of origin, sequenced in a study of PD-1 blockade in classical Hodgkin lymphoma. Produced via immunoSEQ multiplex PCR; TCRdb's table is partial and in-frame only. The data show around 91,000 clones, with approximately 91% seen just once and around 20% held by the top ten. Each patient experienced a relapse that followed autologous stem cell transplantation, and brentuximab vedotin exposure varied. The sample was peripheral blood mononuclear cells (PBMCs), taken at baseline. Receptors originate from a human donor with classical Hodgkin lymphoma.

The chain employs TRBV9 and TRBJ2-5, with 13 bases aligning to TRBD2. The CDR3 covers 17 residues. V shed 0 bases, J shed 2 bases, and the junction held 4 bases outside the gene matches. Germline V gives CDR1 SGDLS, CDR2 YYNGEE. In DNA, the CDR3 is TGTGCCAGCAGCGTAGGGGTACTAGCGGGAGGGCAAGAGACCCAGTACTTC. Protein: CASSVGVLAGGQETQYF.

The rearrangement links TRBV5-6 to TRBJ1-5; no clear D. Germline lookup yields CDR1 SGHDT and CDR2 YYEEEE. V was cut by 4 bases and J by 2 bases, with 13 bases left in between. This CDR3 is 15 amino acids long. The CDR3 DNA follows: TGTGCCAGCAGCCGTTCGGGTAGTGGCAATCAGCCCCAGCATTTT. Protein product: CASSRSGSGNQPQHF.

In DNA form, the CDR3 reads TGCGCCAGCAGCCAAATAGGGTTAATCGAGGCCCAGTACTTC. It is translated as CASSQIGLIEAQYF. V usage is TRBV4-1 and J usage is TRBJ2-5; no clear D. This CDR3 contains 14 residues. Germline lookup yields CDR1 MGHRA and CDR2 YSYEKL. V lost 2 bases and J 9 bases, leaving 16 bases between the germline ends.

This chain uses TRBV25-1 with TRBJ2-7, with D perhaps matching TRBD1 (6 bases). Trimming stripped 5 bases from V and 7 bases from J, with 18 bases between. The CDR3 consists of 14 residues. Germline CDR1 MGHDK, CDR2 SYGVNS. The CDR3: CASSLEGVGREQYF. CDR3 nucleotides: TGTGCCAGCAGTCTAGAGGGGGTAGGTAGGGAGCAGTACTTC.

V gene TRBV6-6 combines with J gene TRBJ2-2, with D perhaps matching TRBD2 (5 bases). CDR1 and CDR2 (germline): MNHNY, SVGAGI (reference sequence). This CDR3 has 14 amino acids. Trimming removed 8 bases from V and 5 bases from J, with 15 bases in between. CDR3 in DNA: TGTGCCAGCTCCCGGGAATTTGTGACCGGGGAGCTGTTTTTT. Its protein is CASSREFVTGELFF.

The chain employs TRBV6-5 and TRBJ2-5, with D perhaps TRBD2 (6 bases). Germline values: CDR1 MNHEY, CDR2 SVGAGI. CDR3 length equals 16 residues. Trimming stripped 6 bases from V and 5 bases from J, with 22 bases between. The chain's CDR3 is CASSYTWDVGTETQYF. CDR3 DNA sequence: TGTGCCAGCAGCTACACCTGGGATGTCGGGACTGAGACCCAGTACTTC.

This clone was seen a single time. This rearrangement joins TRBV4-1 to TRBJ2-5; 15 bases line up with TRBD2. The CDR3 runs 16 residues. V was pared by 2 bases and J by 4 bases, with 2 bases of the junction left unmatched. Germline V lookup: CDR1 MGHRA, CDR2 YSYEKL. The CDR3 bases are TGCGCCAGCAGCCAACCGGGACTAGCGGGAGGAGAGACCCAGTACTTC. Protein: CASSQPGLAGGETQYF.

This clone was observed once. The CDR3 loop is CASSARDGANVLTF. CDR3 DNA: TGCGCCAGCAGCGCAAGGGATGGGGCCAACGTCCTGACTTTC. The chain has TRBV4-3 and TRBJ2-6; D is undetermined. The CDR3 is 14 residues long. The V end lost 5 bases, the J end lost 3 bases, and 8 bases lay between the germline ends. Germline CDR1 LGHNA, CDR2 YSLEER.

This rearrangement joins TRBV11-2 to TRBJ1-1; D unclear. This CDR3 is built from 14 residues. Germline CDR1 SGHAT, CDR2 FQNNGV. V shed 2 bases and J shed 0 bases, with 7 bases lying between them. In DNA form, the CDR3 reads TGTGCCAGCAGCTTACTTGCAATGAACACTGAAGCTTTCTTT. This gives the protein CASSLLAMNTEAFF.

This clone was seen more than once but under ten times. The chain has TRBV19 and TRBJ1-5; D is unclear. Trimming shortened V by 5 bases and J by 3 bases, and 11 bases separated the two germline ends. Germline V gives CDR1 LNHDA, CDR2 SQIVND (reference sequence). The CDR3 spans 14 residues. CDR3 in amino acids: CASSWASDNQPQHF. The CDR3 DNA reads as TGTGCCAGTAGTTGGGCATCGGACAATCAGCCCCAGCATTTT.

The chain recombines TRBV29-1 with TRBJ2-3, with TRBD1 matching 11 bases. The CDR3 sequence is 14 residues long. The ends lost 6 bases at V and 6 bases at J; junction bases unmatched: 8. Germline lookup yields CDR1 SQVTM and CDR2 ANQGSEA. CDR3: CSVEDRGRLDTQYF. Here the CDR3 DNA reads TGCAGCGTAGAGGACAGGGGGCGTTTGGATACGCAGTATTTT.

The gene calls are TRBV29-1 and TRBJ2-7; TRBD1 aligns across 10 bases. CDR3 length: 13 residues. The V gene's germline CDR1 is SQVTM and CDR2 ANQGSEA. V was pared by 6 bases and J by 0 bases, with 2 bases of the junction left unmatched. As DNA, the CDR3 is TGCAGCGTACGGACAGGGGGCTCCTACGAGCAGTACTTC. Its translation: CSVRTGGSYEQYF.

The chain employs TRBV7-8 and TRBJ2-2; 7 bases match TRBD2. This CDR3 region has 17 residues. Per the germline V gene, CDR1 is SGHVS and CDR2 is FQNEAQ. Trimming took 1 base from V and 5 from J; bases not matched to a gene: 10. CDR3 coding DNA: TGTGCCAGCAGCTTAGAGGCTAGCGGAATCAGGACCGGGGAGCTGTTTTTT. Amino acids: CASSLEASGIRTGELFF.

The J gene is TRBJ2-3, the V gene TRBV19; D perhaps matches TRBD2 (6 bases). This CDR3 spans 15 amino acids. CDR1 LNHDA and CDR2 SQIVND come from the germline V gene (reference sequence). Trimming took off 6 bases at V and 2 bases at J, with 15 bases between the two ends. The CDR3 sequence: CASRGLRGNTDTQYF. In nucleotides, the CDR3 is TGTGCCAGTAGAGGCCTACGCGGGAACACAGATACGCAGTATTTT.

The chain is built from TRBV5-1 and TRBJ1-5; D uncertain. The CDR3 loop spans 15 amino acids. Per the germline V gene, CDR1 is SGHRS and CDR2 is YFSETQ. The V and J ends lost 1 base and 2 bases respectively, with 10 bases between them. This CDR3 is CASSLRVWGNQPQHF. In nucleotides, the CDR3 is TGCGCCAGCAGCTTGCGTGTATGGGGCAATCAGCCCCAGCATTTT.

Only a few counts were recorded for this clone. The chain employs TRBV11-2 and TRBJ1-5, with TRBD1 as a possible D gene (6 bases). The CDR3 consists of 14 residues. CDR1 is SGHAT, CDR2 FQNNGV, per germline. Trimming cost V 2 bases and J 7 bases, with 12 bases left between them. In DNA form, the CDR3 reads TGTGCCAGCAGCTTAAACAGGGTGAACCAGCCCCAGCATTTT. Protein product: CASSLNRVNQPQHF.

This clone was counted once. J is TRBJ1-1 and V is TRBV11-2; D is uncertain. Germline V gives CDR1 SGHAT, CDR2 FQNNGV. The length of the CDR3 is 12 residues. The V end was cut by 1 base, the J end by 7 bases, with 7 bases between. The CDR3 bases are TGTGCCAGCAGCTTAGGACGGGTTGAAGCTTTCTTT. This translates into CASSLGRVEAFF.

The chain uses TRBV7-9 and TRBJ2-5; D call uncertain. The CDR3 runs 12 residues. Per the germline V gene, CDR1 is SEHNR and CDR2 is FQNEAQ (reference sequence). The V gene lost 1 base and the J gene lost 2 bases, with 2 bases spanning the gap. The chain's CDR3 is CASSLDQETQYF. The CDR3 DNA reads TGTGCCAGCAGCTTAGATCAAGAGACCCAGTACTTC.

Here the CDR3 DNA reads TGTGCCAGCAGTTACTCGAACCCTACTAGGGAGCAGTACTTC. It encodes CASSYSNPTREQYF. The chain links TRBV6-6 to TRBJ2-7; possible D gene TRBD2, 5 bases. The V end lost 0 bases, the J end lost 7 bases, and 13 bases lay between the germline ends. Germline assignment: CDR1 MNHNY and CDR2 SVGAGI (reference sequence). The CDR3 has 14 residues.

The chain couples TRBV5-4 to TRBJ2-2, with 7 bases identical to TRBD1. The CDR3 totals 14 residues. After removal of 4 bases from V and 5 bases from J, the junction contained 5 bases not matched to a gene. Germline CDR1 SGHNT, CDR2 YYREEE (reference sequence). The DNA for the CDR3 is TGTGCCAGCAGCCAAGCGACAGGGACCGGGGAGCTGTTTTTT. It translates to CASSQATGTGELFF. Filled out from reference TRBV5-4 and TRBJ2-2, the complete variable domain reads ETGVTQSPTHLIKTRGQQVTLRCSSQSGHNTVSWYQQALGQGPQFIFQYYREEENGRGNFPPRFSGLQFPNYSSELNVNALELDDSALYLCASSQATGTGELFFGEGSRLTVL.

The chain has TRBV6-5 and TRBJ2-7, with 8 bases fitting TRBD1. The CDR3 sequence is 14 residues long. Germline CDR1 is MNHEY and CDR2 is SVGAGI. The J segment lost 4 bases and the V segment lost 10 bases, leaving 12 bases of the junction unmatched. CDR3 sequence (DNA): TGTGCCACCAAGGGGGTACAGGGGGGTTACGAGCAGTACTTC. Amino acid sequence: CATKGVQGGYEQYF.

The chain's CDR3 is CASSSESYGYGYTF. The CDR3 DNA sequence: TGTGCCAGCAGCTCCGAGAGCTATGGCTATGGCTACACCTTC. The chain joins TRBV5-4 to TRBJ1-2; no reliable D call. The CDR3 covers 14 residues. V lost 3 bases to trimming and J lost 4 bases, with 13 bases between them. CDR1 is SGHNT, CDR2 YYREEE, per germline (reference sequence).

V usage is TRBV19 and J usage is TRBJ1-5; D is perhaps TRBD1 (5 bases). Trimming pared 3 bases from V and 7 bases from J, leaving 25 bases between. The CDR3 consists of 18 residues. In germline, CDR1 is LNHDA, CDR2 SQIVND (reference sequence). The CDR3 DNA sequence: TGTGCCAGTAGTATGTGGATTGGGAGGGGTTCCAATGACCAGCCCCAGCATTTT. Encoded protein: CASSMWIGRGSNDQPQHF.

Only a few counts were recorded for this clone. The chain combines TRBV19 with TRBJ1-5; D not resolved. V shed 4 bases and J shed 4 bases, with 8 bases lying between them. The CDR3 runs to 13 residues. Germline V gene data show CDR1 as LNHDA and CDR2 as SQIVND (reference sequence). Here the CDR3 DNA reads TGTGCCAGTAGTACTACCAAGAATCAGCCCCAGCATTTT. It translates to CASSTTKNQPQHF.

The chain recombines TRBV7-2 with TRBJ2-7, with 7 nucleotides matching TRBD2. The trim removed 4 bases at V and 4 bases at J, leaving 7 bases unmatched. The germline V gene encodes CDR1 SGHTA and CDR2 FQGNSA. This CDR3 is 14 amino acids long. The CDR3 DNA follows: TGTGCCAGCAGCTCAAGGACTAGTTCGTACGAGCAGTACTTC. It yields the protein CASSSRTSSYEQYF.

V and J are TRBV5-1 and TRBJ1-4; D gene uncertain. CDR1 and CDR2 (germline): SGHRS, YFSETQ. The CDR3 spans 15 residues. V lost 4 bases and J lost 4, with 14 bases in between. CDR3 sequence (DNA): TGCGCCAGCAGCCCCGGCAGAGGAATTAATGAAAAACTGTTTTTT. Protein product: CASSPGRGINEKLFF. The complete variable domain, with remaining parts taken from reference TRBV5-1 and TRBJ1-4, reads KAGVTQTPRYLIKTRGQQVTLSCSPISGHRSVSWYQQTPGQGLQFLFEYFSETQRNKGNFPGRFSGRQFSNSRSEMNVSTLELGDSALYLCASSPGRGINEKLFFGSGTQLSVL.

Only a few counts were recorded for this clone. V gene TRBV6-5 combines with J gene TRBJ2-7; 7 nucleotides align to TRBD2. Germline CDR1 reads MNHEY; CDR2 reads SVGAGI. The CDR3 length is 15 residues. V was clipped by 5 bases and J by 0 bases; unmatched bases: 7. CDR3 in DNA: TGTGCCAGCAGTCGGCGGGGGTCCCTCTCCTACGAGCAGTACTTC. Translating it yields CASSRRGSLSYEQYF.

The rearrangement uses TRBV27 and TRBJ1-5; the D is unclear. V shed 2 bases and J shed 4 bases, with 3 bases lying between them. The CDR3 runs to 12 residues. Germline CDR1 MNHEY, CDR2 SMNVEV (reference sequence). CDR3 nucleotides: TGTGCCAGCAGTTTAACTAATCAGCCCCAGCATTTT. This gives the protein CASSLTNQPQHF.

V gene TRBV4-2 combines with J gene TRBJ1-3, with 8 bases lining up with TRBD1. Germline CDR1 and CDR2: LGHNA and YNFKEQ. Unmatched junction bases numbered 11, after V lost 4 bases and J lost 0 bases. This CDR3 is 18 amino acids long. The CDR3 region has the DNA TGTGCCAGCAGCCGCGGGACAGGTGGTTCCAGCTCTGGAAACACCATATATTTT. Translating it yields CASSRGTGGSSSGNTIYF.

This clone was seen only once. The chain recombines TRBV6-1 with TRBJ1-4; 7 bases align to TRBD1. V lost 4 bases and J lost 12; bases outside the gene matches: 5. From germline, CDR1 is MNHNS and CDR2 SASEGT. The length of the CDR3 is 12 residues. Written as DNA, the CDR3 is TGTGCCAGCAGTGCCTACAGGGGTGAACTGTTTTTT. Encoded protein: CASSAYRGELFF.

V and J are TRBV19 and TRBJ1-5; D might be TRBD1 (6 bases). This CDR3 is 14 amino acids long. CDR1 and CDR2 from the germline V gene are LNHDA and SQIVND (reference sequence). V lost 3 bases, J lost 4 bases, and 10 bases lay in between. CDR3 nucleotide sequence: TGTGCCAGTAGTATGCCTACAGGGAATCAGCCCCAGCATTTT. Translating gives CASSMPTGNQPQHF.

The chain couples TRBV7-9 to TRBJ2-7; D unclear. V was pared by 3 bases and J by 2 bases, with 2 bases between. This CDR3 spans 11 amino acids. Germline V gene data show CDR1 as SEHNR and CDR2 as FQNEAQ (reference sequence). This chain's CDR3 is CASSFTYEQYF. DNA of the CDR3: TGTGCCAGCAGCTTTACCTACGAGCAGTACTTC. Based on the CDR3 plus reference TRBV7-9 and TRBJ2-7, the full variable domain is DTGVSQNPRHKITKRGQNVTFRCDPISEHNRLYWYRQTLGQGPEFLTYFQNEAQLEKSRLLSDRFSAERPKGSFSTLEIQRTEQGDSAMYLCASSFTYEQYFGPGTRLTVT.